One sample yielded the 26 T cell receptor beta chains listed below, sequenced in a study of cytomegalovirus exposure and HLA in healthy donors. Use of 60 Vbeta and 13 Jbeta primers characterized the PCR. Profiled with immunoSEQ multiplex PCR; TCRdb holds only in-frame clones, not every one. The sample includes some 130,000 clones, approximately 80% of them seen just once. The material sequenced was PBMCs. These receptors originate from a man aged 40-55 years in good health and CMV-seronegative.

This clone showed up just once. The rearrangement joins TRBV14 to TRBJ1-3, with TRBD1 as a possible D gene (6 bases). Between the trimmed V and J ends, which lost 4 bases and 0 bases, there was a span of 10 bases. CDR1 is SGHDN, CDR2 FVKESK, per germline. The CDR3 runs 15 residues. CDR3 bases: TGTGCCAGCAGCCTCACAGGGAGCTCTGGAAACACCATATATTTT. Its protein product is CASSLTGSSGNTIYF.

The chain recombines TRBV7-9 with TRBJ2-7; D call uncertain. The V and J ends lost 5 bases and 7 bases respectively, with 9 bases between them. There are 11 residues in the CDR3. CDR1 is SEHNR and CDR2 is FQNEAQ in the germline V gene (reference sequence). The CDR3 is CASSAADEQYF. The CDR3 region has the DNA TGTGCCAGCAGCGCGGCCGATGAGCAGTACTTC.

The table lists this clone with a few counts. The rearrangement joins TRBV10-3 to TRBJ2-7; 11 nucleotides align to TRBD2. This CDR3 comprises 18 residues. Germline V lookup: CDR1 ENHRY, CDR2 SYGVKD. The J segment lost 0 bases and the V segment lost 6 bases, leaving 13 bases of the junction unmatched. In nucleotides, the CDR3 is TGTGCCATCAGCACCGGGACTAGCGGCATTGTAAGCTCCTACGAGCAGTACTTC. Encoded protein: CAISTGTSGIVSSYEQYF.

The rearrangement links TRBV2 to TRBJ2-3, with a weak D call TRBD2 (5 bases). Germline lookup yields CDR1 SNHLY and CDR2 FYNNEI. CDR3 length equals 15 residues. V dropped 7 bases and J dropped 4 bases, with 18 bases sitting between them. CDR3 DNA sequence: TGTGCCAGCAACCCGCTTACTAGTGAGCCAGATACGCAGTATTTT. Protein product: CASNPLTSEPDTQYF.

This clone has more than one count but fewer than ten. The chain combines TRBV19 with TRBJ1-5; 8 bases match TRBD1. Germline values: CDR1 LNHDA, CDR2 SQIVND (reference sequence). This CDR3 has 15 amino acids. With V trimmed by 3 bases and J by 6 bases, 7 bases remained unmatched. In DNA form, the CDR3 reads TGTGCCAGTAGTATCGGACAGGGAGAAGGTCAGCCCCAGCATTTT. Translation: CASSIGQGEGQPQHF.

This clone is a singleton in its sample. The chain links TRBV19 to TRBJ2-7; 8 nucleotides align to TRBD1. Germline assignment: CDR1 LNHDA and CDR2 SQIVND (reference sequence). CDR3 length equals 16 residues. The trim removed 4 bases at V and 4 bases at J, leaving 12 bases unmatched. The CDR3 protein is CASSTPGTGLWYEQYF. The CDR3 DNA sequence: TGTGCCAGTAGTACCCCCGGGACAGGACTTTGGTACGAGCAGTACTTC.

This clone was picked up one time. This chain connects TRBV6-5 to TRBJ1-3; no clear D. This CDR3 has 15 residues. V was clipped by 6 bases and J by 0 bases, with 12 bases between them. Germline CDR1 and CDR2: MNHEY and SVGAGI. This CDR3 is CASSRGTFSGNTIYF. The DNA for the CDR3 is TGTGCCAGCAGCCGGGGTACCTTCTCTGGAAACACCATATATTTT.

The J gene is TRBJ1-2, the V gene TRBV9; maybe TRBD1 (6 bases). V lost 5 bases and J 7 bases, leaving 18 bases between the germline ends. Per germline, CDR1 SGDLS and CDR2 YYNGEE. The CDR3 has 14 residues. The CDR3 region is CASSPQRGRGGYTF. The CDR3 DNA reads TGTGCCAGCAGTCCCCAGAGGGGGAGAGGTGGCTACACCTTC.

The rearrangement uses TRBV7-9 and TRBJ1-6; perhaps TRBD1 as D (6 bases). This CDR3 is built from 15 residues. The ends were cut back, 5 bases at V and 6 bases at J, with 14 bases in the middle. Germline V gene lookup returns CDR1 SEHNR and CDR2 FQNEAQ (reference sequence). CDR3 amino acids: CASSLGTPTNSPLHF. The CDR3 region has the DNA TGTGCCAGCAGCCTCGGGACACCGACTAATTCACCCCTCCACTTT.

The chain couples TRBV29-1 to TRBJ2-7; TRBD1 aligns across 7 bases. V dropped 0 bases and J dropped 4; count of bases not matched to a gene: 6. The CDR3 runs 14 residues. Germline V CDR1 and CDR2: SQVTM, ANQGSEA. The CDR3 DNA is TGCAGCGTTGAAGATAAGGGCAGGGGGTACGAGCAGTACTTC. Its translation is CSVEDKGRGYEQYF.

V gene TRBV19 combines with J gene TRBJ1-2, with 8 bases matching TRBD1. Germline V gene lookup returns CDR1 LNHDA and CDR2 SQIVND (reference sequence). CDR3 length: 15 amino acids. Trimming took 7 bases from V and 1 from J; bases not matched to a gene: 8. CDR3 DNA sequence: TGTGCCAGTACTTCAGGGGGCAAAGGTAACTATGGCTACACCTTC. Protein product: CASTSGGKGNYGYTF. Full variable domain (outside the CDR3, taken from reference TRBV19 and TRBJ1-2): DGGITQSPKYLFRKEGQNVTLSCEQNLNHDAMYWYRQDPGQGLRLIYYSQIVNDFQKGDIAEGYSVSREKKESFPLTVTSAQKNPTAFYLCASTSGGKGNYGYTFGSGTRLTVV.

The chain has TRBV7-2 and TRBJ2-7, with D uncertain. This CDR3 contains 12 residues. Germline V gene data show CDR1 as SGHTA and CDR2 as FQGNSA. The V end lost 2 bases, the J end lost 3 bases, and 5 bases lay between the germline ends. The DNA of the CDR3 is TGTGCCAGCAGCTTATCCGGCTACGAGCAGTACTTC. Its translation is CASSLSGYEQYF.

This clone was seen just once. The chain uses TRBV6-6 and TRBJ2-7, with 7 bases lining up with TRBD1. CDR1 and CDR2 from the germline V gene are MNHNY and SVGAGI (reference sequence). With 0 bases clipped from V and 4 bases from J, the junction kept 3 bases outside the gene matches. The length of the CDR3 is 14 residues. CDR3 protein: CASSYSGQRYEQYF. The CDR3 nucleotides are TGTGCCAGCAGTTACTCGGGACAGAGATACGAGCAGTACTTC.

V is TRBV7-9 and J is TRBJ2-3; 7 bases map to TRBD2. The CDR3 contains 15 residues. After removal of 0 bases from V and 2 bases from J, the junction contained 2 bases not matched to a gene. CDR1 is SEHNR and CDR2 is FQNEAQ in the germline V gene (reference sequence). The CDR3 DNA reads TGTGCCAGCAGCTTAGCTGGGGACTACACAGATACGCAGTATTTT. Protein: CASSLAGDYTDTQYF.

This clone occurred a few times. This chain connects TRBV28 to TRBJ1-3; unclear D gene. Deletions cut 2 bases from V and 3 bases from J, with 14 bases between. CDR1 is MDHEN and CDR2 is SYDVKM in the germline V gene. CDR3 size: 16 residues. CDR3 DNA: TGTGCCAGCAGTTTACCCTCCCCCGGGATTGGAAACACCATATATTTT. This codes for CASSLPSPGIGNTIYF. Full variable domain (outside the CDR3, taken from reference TRBV28 and TRBJ1-3): DVKVTQSSRYLVKRTGEKVFLECVQDMDHENMFWYRQDPGLGLRLIYFSYDVKMKEKGDIPEGYSVSREKKERFSLILESASTNQTSMYLCASSLPSPGIGNTIYFGEGSWLTVV.

The chain couples TRBV2 to TRBJ1-2; 11 bases agree with TRBD1. Germline CDR1 reads SNHLY; CDR2 reads FYNNEI. J was trimmed by 7 bases and V by 6 bases; bases with no gene match: 10. This CDR3 contains 15 residues. Here the CDR3 reads CASSDWTGGSVGYTF. For the CDR3, the DNA is TGTGCCAGCAGCGACTGGACAGGGGGCTCGGTTGGCTACACCTTC. Looking up the rest from reference TRBV2 and TRBJ1-2 gives the full variable domain: EPEVTQTPSHQVTQMGQEVILRCVPISNHLYFYWYRQILGQKVEFLVSFYNNEISEKSEIFDDQFSVERPDGSNFTLKIRSTKLEDSAMYFCASSDWTGGSVGYTFGSGTRLTVV.

The chain links TRBV29-1 to TRBJ2-5; D ambiguous. The CDR3 is 14 amino acids. In germline, CDR1 is SQVTM, CDR2 ANQGSEA. Trimming pared 4 bases from V and 5 bases from J, leaving 17 bases between. The CDR3 coding sequence is TGCAGCGTTGCTATGGCAGCAACTATGGAGACCCAGTACTTC. Protein sequence: CSVAMAATMETQYF.

This chain joins TRBV29-1 and TRBJ2-7; the D gene is possibly TRBD1 (5 bases). The CDR3 loop spans 14 amino acids. In germline, CDR1 is SQVTM, CDR2 ANQGSEA. Deletions cut 4 bases from V and 0 bases from J, with 13 bases between. CDR3 DNA sequence: TGCAGCGTTGCGGGCACCAGGGACTCCTACGAGCAGTACTTC. Amino acid sequence: CSVAGTRDSYEQYF.

The chain uses TRBV5-3 and TRBJ1-1, with 7 bases identical to TRBD1. TRBV5-3 carries the ORF label, with uncertain function. This CDR3 has 15 amino acids. The trim removed 3 bases at V and 2 bases at J, leaving 7 bases unmatched. In DNA form, the CDR3 reads TGTGCCAGAAGCTCACAAGACAGGGTAAACACTGAAGCTTTCTTT. It translates to CARSSQDRVNTEAFF.

Points on this clone: A read error may account for a junction end that differs from germline. The rearrangement links TRBV5-4 to TRBJ2-6, with TRBD1 matching over 7 bases. This CDR3 comprises 17 residues. The germline V gene encodes CDR1 SGHNT and CDR2 YYREEE (reference sequence). The DNA for the CDR3 is TGTGCCAGCAGCAGGAACCGGGACAGCTTTGGGGTCAACGTCCTGACTTTC. Encoded protein: CASSRNRDSFGVNVLTF.

This clone was found a few times. This chain uses TRBV4-1 with TRBJ2-3, with 12 bases that match TRBD2. Trimming took 1 base from V and 10 from J; bases not matched to a gene: 9. CDR3 size: 16 residues. The germline V gene encodes CDR1 MGHRA and CDR2 YSYEKL. CDR3 sequence (DNA): TGCGCCAGCAGCCAAGTACCGGGACTAGCGGGTGGCCCGCAGTATTTT. Translated: CASSQVPGLAGGPQYF.

The chain employs TRBV6-5 and TRBJ2-3, with 7 positions matching TRBD2. The V gene end was trimmed by 10 bases and the J gene end by 4 bases; junction bases not matched to a gene: 11. Per the germline V gene, CDR1 is MNHEY and CDR2 is SVGAGI. This CDR3 has 14 amino acids. The CDR3, as DNA: TGTGCCACCCGGGGGGAGCCTGATGCAGATACGCAGTATTTT. Protein: CATRGEPDADTQYF.

The chain recombines TRBV7-2 with TRBJ1-6; D is perhaps TRBD1 (5 bases). The CDR3 consists of 14 residues. Germline lookup yields CDR1 SGHTA and CDR2 FQGNSA. V lost 1 base to trimming and J lost 13 bases, with 14 bases between them. The CDR3 reads CASSLGGPGGPLHF. CDR3 bases: TGTGCCAGCAGCTTAGGGGGCCCAGGAGGGCCCCTCCACTTT.

This sequence joins TRBV5-4 and TRBJ2-7; 7 bases line up with TRBD2. The germline CDR1 and CDR2 sequences are SGHNT and YYREEE (reference sequence). J lost 0 bases, V lost 4 bases, and 7 bases had no gene match. The CDR3 has 15 amino acids. The CDR3 loop is CASSRSSGDSYEQYF. CDR3 sequence (DNA): TGTGCCAGCAGCCGATCTAGCGGTGACTCCTACGAGCAGTACTTC.

The chain has TRBV6-5 and TRBJ2-5; D call uncertain. The end of the DNA aligns better with TRBJ2-7, so the J call may be wrong. The CDR3 sequence is 15 residues long. CDR1 is MNHEY and CDR2 is SVGAGI in the germline V gene. The chain's CDR3 is CASKPSWQGAIEQYF. In DNA, the CDR3 is TGTGCCAGCAAACCCTCCTGGCAAGGAGCGATCGAGCAGTACTTC.

CDR3 residues: CASSLGVDGYTF. DNA for the CDR3: TGTGCCAGCAGCTTAGGTGTCGATGGCTACACCTTC. This sequence joins TRBV11-3 and TRBJ1-2; D is unclear. Germline V gives CDR1 SGHNT, CDR2 YENEEA. V lost 1 base and J lost 6, with 6 bases in between. This CDR3 region has 12 residues.